The following is a TCR beta chain sequence with its context. What it binds is not known. This record belongs to a study of immune cell composition in non-small cell lung cancer. Study information: Most cases were lung adenocarcinoma or squamous cell carcinoma.

The CDR3 consists of 14 residues. Trimming left V 5 bases short and J 8 bases short, with 17 bases between. Germline CDR1 SSHAT, CDR2 FNYEAQ (reference sequence). Overall study findings and caveats: Tumour-associated clones >0.5% occurred in under 35% of adenocarcinomas, 75% of squamous.

Sequenced by immunoSEQ multiplex PCR; TCRdb stores in-frame clones only, minus some. Of 400 to 550 clones listed, 60% to 85% are singletons. The chain is built from TRBV7-7 and TRBJ2-3; D may be TRBD2 (6 bases). Sequencing was carried out using lung tumor tissue. The receptor's source is a human donor with non-small cell lung cancer. This chain's CDR3 is CASSPGDSGSTQYF. Here the CDR3 DNA reads TGTGCCAGCAGCCCGGGGGACTCTGGCTCTACGCAGTATTTT. The full variable domain, with the rest looked up from reference TRBV7-7 and TRBJ2-3, is GAGVSQSPRYKVTKRGQDVTLRCDPISSHATLYWYQQALGQGPEFLTYFNYEAQPDKSGLPSDRFSAERPEGSISTLTIQRTEQRDSAMYRCASSPGDSGSTQYFGPGTRLTVL.